Each of the 24 T cell receptor beta chains below was sequenced from the same sample in a study of a mutant IDH1 vaccine in newly diagnosed glioma. No antigen has been assigned to these receptors. Profiling relied on immunoSEQ multiplex PCR, and the TCRdb table lists in-frame clones only, not all of them. The data hold approximately 76,000 clones, with roughly 90% observed a single time. The sample's time point: week 5, during vaccination. Topical imiquimod accompanied each vaccine dose, which consisted of 300 ug of mutant IDH1 20-mer peptide. Sequences were derived from PBMCs, sampled from a glioma patient whose treatment included an IDH1 peptide vaccine. The receptors here all came from a woman aged 50 to 60 with glioma.

The chain combines TRBV27 with TRBJ1-5; weak D call: TRBD1 (5 bases). CDR1 is MNHEY, CDR2 SMNVEV, per germline (reference sequence). Trimming took 5 bases from V and 1 from J, leaving 12 bases between them. This CDR3 has 15 residues. The chain's CDR3 is CASSAHGASNQPQHF. CDR3 DNA sequence: TGTGCCAGCAGTGCCCACGGGGCAAGCAATCAGCCCCAGCATTTT.

V is TRBV15 and J is TRBJ2-5, with 10 bases matching TRBD2. V was clipped by 1 base and J by 5 bases; unmatched bases: 10. Germline V gene data show CDR1 as LNHNV and CDR2 as YYDKDF (reference sequence). This CDR3 has 17 amino acids. The CDR3 spells CATSRGGASGSIETQYF. The CDR3 DNA is TGTGCCACCAGCAGAGGCGGGGCTAGCGGGAGTATTGAGACCCAGTACTTC.

The count of this clone is one. The chain joins TRBV28 to TRBJ1-2, with 12 bases fitting TRBD1. CDR3 length: 15 amino acids. Germline loops: CDR1 MDHEN, CDR2 SYDVKM. The V and J ends lost 7 bases and 6 bases, in that order; junction bases with no gene match: 9. CDR3 in amino acids: CASTSGGTGGHGYTF. In DNA, the CDR3 is TGTGCCAGCACTTCCGGCGGGACAGGGGGCCATGGCTACACCTTC.

V usage is TRBV23-1 and J usage is TRBJ1-4; D might be TRBD1 (5 bases). TRBV23-1 is filed as an ORF, its function uncertain. This CDR3 has 16 residues. V lost 4 bases, J lost 8 bases, and 20 bases lay in between. In nucleotides, the CDR3 is TGCGCCAGCAGTCTTGTGGGGGACCACGTGGGCGAAAAACTGTTTTTT. Translation gives CASSLVGDHVGEKLFF.

This chain links TRBV28 with TRBJ2-5; D perhaps matches TRBD2 (5 bases). Trimming left V 6 bases short and J 7 bases short, with 21 bases between. Germline V gives CDR1 MDHEN, CDR2 SYDVKM. The CDR3 sequence is 15 residues long. The CDR3 sequence is CASSLDSTPRGTQYF. Here the CDR3 DNA reads TGTGCCAGCAGCCTAGACTCAACGCCCCGGGGGACCCAGTACTTC.

The chain has TRBV7-3 and TRBJ1-2, with TRBD1 as a possible D gene (5 bases). The CDR3 has 13 amino acids. CDR1 SGHTA and CDR2 FQGTGA come from the germline V gene. Trimming left V 1 base short and J 8 bases short, with 11 bases between. The CDR3 DNA sequence: TGTGCCAGCAGCTTAAATGGGGCGAAGGGCTACACCTTC. It codes for CASSLNGAKGYTF.

CDR3 DNA: TGTGCCAGCAGTGGGATAGCGGGAGGCCGGGAGACCCAGTACTTC. It yields the protein CASSGIAGGRETQYF. The chain links TRBV6-1 to TRBJ2-5, with 10 nucleotides matching TRBD2. With 4 bases clipped from V and 5 bases from J, the junction kept 7 bases outside the gene matches. The CDR3 runs to 15 residues. Per the germline V gene, CDR1 is MNHNS and CDR2 is SASEGT.

The chain combines TRBV7-2 with TRBJ1-5, with D perhaps matching TRBD1 (6 bases). The germline CDR1 and CDR2 sequences are SGHTA and FQGNSA. CDR3 length equals 16 residues. V gave up 1 base and J gave up 0 bases, with 10 bases separating them. The CDR3 DNA follows: TGTGCCAGCAGCTTAGGGACAGCCTATAGCAATCAGCCCCAGCATTTT. It specifies CASSLGTAYSNQPQHF.

The chain links TRBV10-1 to TRBJ2-4; 8 positions agree with TRBD1. V lost 3 bases to trimming and J lost 3 bases; unmatched junction nucleotides: 1. The CDR3 sequence is 14 residues long. The germline V gene encodes CDR1 WNHNN and CDR2 SYGVQD (reference sequence). The CDR3 loop is CASSETGGKNIQYF. CDR3 bases: TGCGCCAGCAGTGAAACAGGGGGCAAAAACATTCAGTACTTC.

This chain joins TRBV5-1 and TRBJ1-1, with D perhaps matching TRBD1 (6 bases). Trimming removed 4 bases at V and 0 bases at J, with 10 bases between. Germline V lookup: CDR1 SGHRS, CDR2 YFSETQ. The CDR3 runs 14 residues. The DNA for the CDR3 is TGCGCCAGCAGCGGAGGACAGTTGAACACTGAAGCTTTCTTT. This translates into CASSGGQLNTEAFF.

The count of this clone is one. The V and J genes are TRBV5-1 and TRBJ2-1; D unresolved. V shed 1 base and J shed 0 bases, with 11 bases lying between them. The germline V gene has CDR1 SGHRS and CDR2 YFSETQ. The CDR3 extends over 16 amino acids. The chain's CDR3 is CASSLPLQTSYNEQFF. CDR3 nucleotide sequence: TGCGCCAGCAGCTTGCCTTTACAAACCTCCTACAATGAGCAGTTCTTC.

The chain links TRBV2 to TRBJ2-4, with D possibly matching TRBD1 (5 bases). The germline V and J ends were trimmed by 6 bases and 9 bases, with 15 bases remaining between them. This CDR3 has 13 amino acids. Germline V lookup: CDR1 SNHLY, CDR2 FYNNEI. The CDR3 region is CASSLGVVGIQYF. The DNA of the CDR3 is TGTGCCAGCAGCCTAGGGGTTGTCGGCATTCAGTACTTC.

J is TRBJ2-6 and V is TRBV7-2; TRBD2 matches at 7 bases. Germline CDR1 SGHTA, CDR2 FQGNSA. Unmatched junction bases numbered 9, after V lost 4 bases and J lost 0 bases. The CDR3 runs 18 residues. The CDR3 DNA reads TGTGCCAGCAGCTCCTCCGGGACTATCTACTCTGGGGCCAACGTCCTGACTTTC. This gives the protein CASSSSGTIYSGANVLTF.

The chain employs TRBV5-1 and TRBJ2-7; 7 bases map to TRBD2. CDR1 is SGHRS and CDR2 is YFSETQ in the germline V gene. The ends lost 4 bases at V and 4 bases at J; junction bases unmatched: 20. This CDR3 has 18 amino acids. The CDR3, as DNA: TGCGCCAGCAGCACGGGCCAGGGTGCCGGCGGGAGTAGGTACGAGCAGTACTTC. It codes for CASSTGQGAGGSRYEQYF.

This chain uses TRBV7-2 with TRBJ2-1, with 9 bases identical to TRBD1. Trimming removed 3 bases from V and 6 bases from J; junction bases left unmatched: 6. CDR1 and CDR2 from the germline V gene are SGHTA and FQGNSA. The CDR3 has 15 amino acids. CDR3 amino acids: CASSFRDRALNEQFF. The CDR3 nucleotides are TGTGCCAGCAGCTTCCGGGACAGGGCTCTCAATGAGCAGTTCTTC.

The chain links TRBV4-1 to TRBJ2-1, with 9 bases matching TRBD1. V lost 2 bases to trimming and J lost 9 bases; unmatched junction nucleotides: 5. This CDR3 region has 14 residues. CDR1 MGHRA and CDR2 YSYEKL come from the germline V gene. The CDR3 protein is CASSQPDRGSEQFF. Here the CDR3 DNA reads TGCGCCAGCAGCCAACCTGACAGGGGGAGTGAGCAGTTCTTC.

The chain's CDR3 is CASSGGYGQTKPGELFF. The CDR3 bases are TGTGCCAGCAGTGGGGGGTACGGACAGACTAAACCCGGGGAGCTGTTTTTT. The chain employs TRBV9 and TRBJ2-2, with D perhaps assigned TRBD1 or TRBD2 (6 bases each). V dropped 5 bases and J dropped 6 bases, with 23 bases sitting between them. Germline lookup yields CDR1 SGDLS and CDR2 YYNGEE. This CDR3 has 17 residues. The variable domain in full, completed from reference TRBV9 and TRBJ2-2, reads DSGVTQTPKHLITATGQRVTLRCSPRSGDLSVYWYQQSLDQGLQFLIQYYNGEERAKGNILERFSAQQFPDLHSELNLSSLELGDSALYFCASSGGYGQTKPGELFFGEGSRLTVL.

The gene calls are TRBV28 and TRBJ1-2; D gene ambiguous. The CDR3 consists of 15 residues. V was pared by 7 bases and J by 5 bases, with 20 bases between. The germline V gene encodes CDR1 MDHEN and CDR2 SYDVKM. The CDR3 DNA follows: TGTGCCAGCACCGCGGGAGGCCAGGTAGTTTATGGCTACACCTTC. Protein sequence: CASTAGGQVVYGYTF.

The rearrangement joins TRBV7-2 to TRBJ2-7; 7 nucleotides align to TRBD2. The V gene end was trimmed by 3 bases and the J gene end by 1 base; junction bases not matched to a gene: 6. The CDR3 loop spans 15 amino acids. Germline V gives CDR1 SGHTA, CDR2 FQGNSA. The CDR3 DNA sequence: TGTGCCAGCAGCTTCCGGGACTACCGATCCTACGAGCAGTACTTC. It encodes CASSFRDYRSYEQYF.

The CDR3 here is CASSFGVGATDTQYF. The CDR3 DNA reads as TGTGCCAGCAGCTTCGGAGTGGGGGCCACAGATACGCAGTATTTT. V usage is TRBV11-3 and J usage is TRBJ2-3, with D possibly TRBD1 on 6 matching bases. The CDR3 runs 15 residues. V lost 3 bases and J 2 bases, leaving 12 bases between the germline ends. Germline V CDR1 and CDR2: SGHNT, YENEEA.

In this sample, this clone turned up a few times. The chain's CDR3 is CASSLRRGGRTGELFF. The CDR3 DNA follows: TGTGCCAGCAGCTTAAGGCGAGGGGGCAGGACCGGGGAGCTGTTTTTT. J is TRBJ2-2 and V is TRBV11-2; TRBD1 matches at 7 bases. The length of the CDR3 is 16 residues. With 2 bases clipped from V and 5 bases from J, the junction kept 8 bases outside the gene matches. The germline V gene encodes CDR1 SGHAT and CDR2 FQNNGV.

J is TRBJ1-2 and V is TRBV5-4; 9 nucleotides align to TRBD1. The CDR3 extends over 17 amino acids. CDR1 and CDR2 from the germline V gene are SGHNT and YYREEE (reference sequence). V lost 3 bases to trimming and J lost 8 bases; unmatched junction nucleotides: 17. CDR3 coding DNA: TGTGCCAGCAGCTCAGGGGTCGGGACAGGGCTTTTGGGGGGCTACACCTTC. This translates into CASSSGVGTGLLGGYTF.

The chain combines TRBV11-2 with TRBJ2-3, with unresolved D. The CDR3 has 15 residues. Trimming took 0 bases from V and 0 from J, leaving 7 bases between them. Germline V gives CDR1 SGHAT, CDR2 FQNNGV. Written as DNA, the CDR3 is TGTGCCAGCAGCTTAGATCTTGGCAGCACAGATACGCAGTATTTT. This sequence encodes CASSLDLGSTDTQYF.

The genes are TRBV19 and TRBJ2-1; no reliable D call. V lost 8 bases and J lost 2, with 13 bases in between. CDR3 size: 14 residues. Looked up from germline, CDR1 is LNHDA and CDR2 is SQIVND (reference sequence). The CDR3 DNA sequence: TGTGCCAGTTTGGGGTTCGGCCCCTACAATGAGCAGTTCTTC. This gives the protein CASLGFGPYNEQFF.